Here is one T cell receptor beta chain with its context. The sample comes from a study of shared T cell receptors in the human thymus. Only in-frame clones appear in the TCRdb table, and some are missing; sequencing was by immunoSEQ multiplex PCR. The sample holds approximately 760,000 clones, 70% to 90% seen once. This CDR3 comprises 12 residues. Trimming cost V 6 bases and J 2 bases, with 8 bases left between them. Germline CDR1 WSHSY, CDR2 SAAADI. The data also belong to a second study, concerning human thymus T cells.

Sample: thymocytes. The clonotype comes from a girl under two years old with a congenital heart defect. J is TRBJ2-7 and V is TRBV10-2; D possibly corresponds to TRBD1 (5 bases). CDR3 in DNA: TGCGCCAGCAGGCAGGACACCTACGAGCAGTACTTC. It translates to CASRQDTYEQYF.